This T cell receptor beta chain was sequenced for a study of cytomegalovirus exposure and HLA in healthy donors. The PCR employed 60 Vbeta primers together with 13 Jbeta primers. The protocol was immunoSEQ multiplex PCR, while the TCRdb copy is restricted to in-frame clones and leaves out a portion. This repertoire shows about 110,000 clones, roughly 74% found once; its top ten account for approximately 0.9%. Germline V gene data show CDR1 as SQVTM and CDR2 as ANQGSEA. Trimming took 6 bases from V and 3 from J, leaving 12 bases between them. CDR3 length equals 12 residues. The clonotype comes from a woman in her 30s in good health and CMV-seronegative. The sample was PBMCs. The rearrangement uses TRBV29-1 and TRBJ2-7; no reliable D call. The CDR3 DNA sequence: TGCAGCGTACGCGAAAGCGACTACGAGCAGTACTTC. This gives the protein CSVRESDYEQYF.